This T cell receptor (beta chain) was recovered during a study of shared T cell receptors in the human thymus. Sequencing was performed with immunoSEQ multiplex PCR; in TCRdb, only in-frame clones are kept and a portion is missing. Among roughly 700,000 clones listed, 88% were seen once. With 8 bases clipped from V and 0 bases from J, the junction kept 4 bases outside the gene matches. Germline V lookup: CDR1 SNHLY, CDR2 FYNNEI. This CDR3 contains 14 residues. The same data also contributed to another study, on human thymus T cells. That publication notes: The source of the thymus tissue was resections taken during corrective heart surgery. Related studies found that unrelated individuals share highly overlapping thymic repertoires.

The receptor comes from a boy younger than two with a congenital heart defect. The sequenced sample was thymocytes. The genes are TRBV2 and TRBJ2-1; 7 nucleotides align to TRBD2. The CDR3 DNA sequence: TGTGCCAGCTCCAGCGGGACCTCCTACAATGAGCAGTTCTTC. This encodes CASSSGTSYNEQFF.